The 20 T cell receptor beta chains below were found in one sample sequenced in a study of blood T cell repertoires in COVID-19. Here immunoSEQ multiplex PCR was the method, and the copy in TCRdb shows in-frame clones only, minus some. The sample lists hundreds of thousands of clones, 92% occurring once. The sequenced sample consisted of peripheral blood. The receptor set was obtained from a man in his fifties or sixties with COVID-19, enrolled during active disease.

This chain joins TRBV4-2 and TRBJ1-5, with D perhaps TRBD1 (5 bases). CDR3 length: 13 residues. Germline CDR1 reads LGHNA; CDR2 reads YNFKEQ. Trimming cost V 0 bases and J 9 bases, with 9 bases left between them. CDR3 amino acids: CASSQDLDRPQHF. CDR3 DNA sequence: TGTGCCAGCAGCCAAGATCTCGACAGGCCCCAGCATTTT.

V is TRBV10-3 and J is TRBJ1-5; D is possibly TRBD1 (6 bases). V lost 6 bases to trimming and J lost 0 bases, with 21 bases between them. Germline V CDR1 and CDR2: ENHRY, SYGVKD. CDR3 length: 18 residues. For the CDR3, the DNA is TGTGCCATCAGCCCCGGGGGGCCAGGGACATATAGCAATCAGCCCCAGCATTTT. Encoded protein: CAISPGGPGTYSNQPQHF.

DNA of the CDR3: TGTGCCAGCAGCCCCAAGGGCGGGAGAAGTCTCAATGAGCAGTTCTTC. It is translated as CASSPKGGRSLNEQFF. This rearrangement joins TRBV7-2 to TRBJ2-1, with 7 bases aligning to TRBD2. The germline CDR1 and CDR2 sequences are SGHTA and FQGNSA. The trim removed 5 bases at V and 6 bases at J, leaving 13 bases unmatched. This CDR3 comprises 16 residues.

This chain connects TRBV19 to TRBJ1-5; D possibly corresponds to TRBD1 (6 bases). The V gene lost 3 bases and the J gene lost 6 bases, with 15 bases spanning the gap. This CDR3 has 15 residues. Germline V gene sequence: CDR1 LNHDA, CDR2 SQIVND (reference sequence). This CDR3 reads CASSIGGAFGQPQHF. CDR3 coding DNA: TGTGCCAGTAGTATTGGGGGGGCGTTTGGTCAGCCCCAGCATTTT.

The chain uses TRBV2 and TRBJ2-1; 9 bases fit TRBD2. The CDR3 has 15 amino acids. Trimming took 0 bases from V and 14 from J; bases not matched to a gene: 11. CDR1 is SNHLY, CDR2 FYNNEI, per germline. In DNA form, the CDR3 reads TGTGCCAGCAGTGAAGCGCTTCGGGAGCGGGAGGTCAAGTTCTTC. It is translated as CASSEALREREVKFF. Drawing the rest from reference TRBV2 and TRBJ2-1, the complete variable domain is EPEVTQTPSHQVTQMGQEVILRCVPISNHLYFYWYRQILGQKVEFLVSFYNNEISEKSEIFDDQFSVERPDGSNFTLKIRSTKLEDSAMYFCASSEALREREVKFFGPGTRLTVL.

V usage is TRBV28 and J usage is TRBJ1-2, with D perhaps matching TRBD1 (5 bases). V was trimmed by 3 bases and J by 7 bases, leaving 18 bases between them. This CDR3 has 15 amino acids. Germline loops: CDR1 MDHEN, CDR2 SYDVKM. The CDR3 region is CASSLPPGNRRGYTF. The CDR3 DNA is TGTGCCAGCAGTTTGCCCCCAGGGAACCGCCGTGGCTACACCTTC.

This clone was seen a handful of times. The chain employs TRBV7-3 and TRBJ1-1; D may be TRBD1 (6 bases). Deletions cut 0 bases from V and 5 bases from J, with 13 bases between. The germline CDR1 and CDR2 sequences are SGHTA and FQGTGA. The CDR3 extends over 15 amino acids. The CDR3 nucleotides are TGTGCCAGCAGCTTAACCGGCAGGGGTCGGACTGAAGCTTTCTTT. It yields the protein CASSLTGRGRTEAFF.

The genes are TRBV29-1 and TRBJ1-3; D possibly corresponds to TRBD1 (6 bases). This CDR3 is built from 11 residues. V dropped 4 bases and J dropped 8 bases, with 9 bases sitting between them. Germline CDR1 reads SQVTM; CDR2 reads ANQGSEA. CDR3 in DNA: TGCAGCGTTGGACAGGCGGACACCATATATTTT. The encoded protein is CSVGQADTIYF.

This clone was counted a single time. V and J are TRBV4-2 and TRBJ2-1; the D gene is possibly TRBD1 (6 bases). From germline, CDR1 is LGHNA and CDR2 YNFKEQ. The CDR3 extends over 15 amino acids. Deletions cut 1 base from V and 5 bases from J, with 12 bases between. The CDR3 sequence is CASSQGTRTDNEQFF. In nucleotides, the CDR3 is TGTGCCAGCAGCCAAGGAACACGGACAGACAATGAGCAGTTCTTC.

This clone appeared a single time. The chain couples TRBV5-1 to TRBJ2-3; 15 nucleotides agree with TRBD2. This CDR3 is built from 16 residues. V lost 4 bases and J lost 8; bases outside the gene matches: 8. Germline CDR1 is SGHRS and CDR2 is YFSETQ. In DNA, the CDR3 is TGCGCCAGCAGCCCCTGGACTAGCGGGGGGGTAGGTACGCAGTATTTT. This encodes CASSPWTSGGVGTQYF.

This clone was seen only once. CDR3 bases: TGTGCCAGCAGCTTAACTGGGGCTAGCGATGAGCAGTTCTTC. Translated, it gives CASSLTGASDEQFF. The rearrangement joins TRBV7-3 to TRBJ2-1; a weak D match, TRBD2 (6 bases). Germline values: CDR1 SGHTA, CDR2 FQGTGA. CDR3 length: 14 residues. V lost 0 bases and J 8 bases, leaving 11 bases between the germline ends.

DNA for the CDR3: TGTGCCAGCAGCTTGGACAGTAACTCTGGAAACACCATATATTTT. Protein: CASSLDSNSGNTIYF. The chain combines TRBV5-4 with TRBJ1-3; no clear D gene. The CDR3 extends over 15 amino acids. V gave up 0 bases and J gave up 0 bases, with 7 bases separating them. Per the germline V gene, CDR1 is SGHNT and CDR2 is YYREEE (reference sequence).

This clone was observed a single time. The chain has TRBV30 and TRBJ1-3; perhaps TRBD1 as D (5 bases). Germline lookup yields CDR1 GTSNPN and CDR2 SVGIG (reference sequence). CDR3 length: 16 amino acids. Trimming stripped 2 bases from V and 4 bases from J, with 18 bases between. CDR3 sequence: CAWSQAWGRSGNTIYF. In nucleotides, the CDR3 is TGTGCCTGGAGTCAGGCGTGGGGCAGATCGGGAAACACCATATATTTT.

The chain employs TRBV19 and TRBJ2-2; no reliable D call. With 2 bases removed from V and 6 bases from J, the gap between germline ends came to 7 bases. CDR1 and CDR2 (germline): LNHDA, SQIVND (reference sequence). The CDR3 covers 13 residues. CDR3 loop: CASSIPIPGELFF. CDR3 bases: TGTGCCAGTAGTATACCTATCCCCGGGGAGCTGTTTTTT.

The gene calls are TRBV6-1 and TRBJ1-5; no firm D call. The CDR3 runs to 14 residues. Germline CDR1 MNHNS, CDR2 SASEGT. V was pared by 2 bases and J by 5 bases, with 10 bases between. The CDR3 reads CASSERSGDQPQHF. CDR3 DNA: TGTGCCAGCAGTGAAAGGTCTGGAGATCAGCCCCAGCATTTT.

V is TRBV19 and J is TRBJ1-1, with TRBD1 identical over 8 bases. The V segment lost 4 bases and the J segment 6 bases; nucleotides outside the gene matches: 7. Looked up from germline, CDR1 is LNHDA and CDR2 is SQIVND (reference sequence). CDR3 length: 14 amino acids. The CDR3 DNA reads TGTGCCAGTAGTAGGGCAGGGGGCACCGCTGAAGCTTTCTTT. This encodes CASSRAGGTAEAFF.

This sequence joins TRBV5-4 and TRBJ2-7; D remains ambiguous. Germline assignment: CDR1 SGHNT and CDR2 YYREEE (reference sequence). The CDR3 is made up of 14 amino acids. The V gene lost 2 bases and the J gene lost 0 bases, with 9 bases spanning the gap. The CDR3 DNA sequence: TGTGCCAGCAGCTTAGACTCGACCTCCTACGAGCAGTACTTC. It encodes CASSLDSTSYEQYF.

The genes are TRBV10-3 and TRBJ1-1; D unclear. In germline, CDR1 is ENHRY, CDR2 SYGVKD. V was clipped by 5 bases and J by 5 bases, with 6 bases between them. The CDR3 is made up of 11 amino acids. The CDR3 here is CAISSGTEAFF. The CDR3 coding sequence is TGTGCCATCAGTTCCGGGACTGAAGCTTTCTTT.

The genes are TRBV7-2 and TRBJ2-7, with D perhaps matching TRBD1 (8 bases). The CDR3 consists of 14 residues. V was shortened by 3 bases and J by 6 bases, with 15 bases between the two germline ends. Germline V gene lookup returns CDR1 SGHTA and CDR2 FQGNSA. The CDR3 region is CASSLSTGGGEQYF. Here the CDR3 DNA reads TGTGCCAGCAGCTTGTCTACAGGGGGGGGCGAGCAGTACTTC.

Written as DNA, the CDR3 is TGTGCCACCGGACAGTACACAGGGAGTCACGAAAAACTGTTTTTT. It codes for CATGQYTGSHEKLFF. This chain links TRBV24-1 with TRBJ1-4; TRBD1 is a possible D gene (6 bases). Trimming stripped 9 bases from V and 8 bases from J, with 21 bases between. CDR1 and CDR2 from the germline V gene are KGHDR and SFDVKD. The CDR3 length is 15 residues.